This entry lists 6 T cell receptor beta chains sequenced from one sample in a study of regulatory T cells in long-lasting Graves disease. Time point meaning: persistent/refractory GD, antithyroid drugs over 5 years with positive TRAb. PBMC RNA served as the TCR library source. Construction of TCR beta libraries relied on iRepertoire HTBI primers and on Arm-PCR targeting CDR3 regions. TCRdb reprocessed the multiplex PCR reads via MiXCR and lists one record per CDR3 protein. The data contain roughly 490,000 distinct CDR3 sequences, about 20% of them seen just once; the ten biggest clones take up under 15%. This sample comprised peripheral blood mononuclear cells (PBMCs), obtained when the disease was refractory, from a patient treated with antithyroid drugs. These receptors came from a female donor with Graves disease.

The chain employs TRBV28 and TRBJ2-3; D gene unclear. This CDR3 is built from 18 residues. V lost 6 bases to trimming and J lost 4 bases, with 26 bases between them. From germline, CDR1 is MDHEN and CDR2 SYDVKM. In DNA, the CDR3 is TGTGCCAGCAGCCGCCAAAGCGATCTTGGTCGGTTACCAGATACGCAGTATTTT. It encodes CASSRQSDLGRLPDTQYF.

Ten or more counts support this clonotype. The V call is TRBV12-3 or TRBV12-4, the J call TRBJ1-5; D remains ambiguous. The V and J ends lost 3 bases and 7 bases respectively, with 10 bases between them. The CDR3 has 13 amino acids. For the CDR3, the DNA is TGTGCCAGCAGTTTGGGGAGCCAGCAGCCCCAGCATTTT. This sequence encodes CASSLGSQQPQHF.

The table lists this clonotype with many counts. V is TRBV11-3 and J is TRBJ2-7; TRBD2 agrees at 7 bases. The CDR3 covers 14 residues. Germline V lookup: CDR1 SGHNT, CDR2 YENEEA. Losses at the gene ends were 5 bases for V and 2 bases for J; bases not matched to a gene: 6. The CDR3 here is CASSGRDYPYEQYF. The CDR3 nucleotides are TGTGCCAGCAGCGGCCGGGACTACCCCTACGAGCAGTACTTC.

This clonotype has at least ten counts. J is TRBJ2-7 and V is TRBV28; 11 bases fit TRBD1. This CDR3 is built from 13 residues. J lost 4 bases, V lost 8 bases, and 4 bases had no gene match. CDR1 MDHEN and CDR2 SYDVKM come from the germline V gene. The CDR3 sequence: CASWDRGGYEQYF. For the CDR3, the DNA is TGTGCCAGCTGGGACAGGGGGGGATACGAGCAGTACTTC. Full variable domain (remainder filled in from reference TRBV28 and TRBJ2-7): DVKVTQSSRYLVKRTGEKVFLECVQDMDHENMFWYRQDPGLGLRLIYFSYDVKMKEKGDIPEGYSVSREKKERFSLILESASTNQTSMYLCASWDRGGYEQYFGPGTRLTVT.

J is TRBJ1-5 and V is TRBV2, with D unclear. Germline V gene sequence: CDR1 SNHLY, CDR2 FYNNEI. Trimming pared 5 bases from V and 2 bases from J, leaving 13 bases between. This CDR3 has 15 residues. CDR3 DNA sequence: TGTGCCAGCAGTTGGGCCCCCAGTGGCAATCAGCCCCAGCATTTT. As protein: CASSWAPSGNQPQHF.

This clonotype was counted only a few times. This sequence joins TRBV28 and TRBJ2-1; the match to TRBD1 covers 11 bases. The CDR3 is made up of 15 amino acids. Germline V CDR1 and CDR2: MDHEN, SYDVKM. V shed 4 bases and J 6 bases; nucleotides not matched to a gene: 5. CDR3 amino acids: CASSSDRGPFNEQFF. DNA for the CDR3: TGTGCCAGCAGTTCGGACAGGGGGCCCTTCAATGAGCAGTTCTTC.